This TCR beta chain emerged from a study of cytomegalovirus exposure and HLA in healthy donors. Regarding the study as a whole: In a later analysis, several top co-occurrence clusters appeared linked to parvovirus B19, influenza, CMV and Epstein-Barr virus.

CDR1 and CDR2 (germline): SNHLY, FYNNEI. This CDR3 has 13 amino acids. V was clipped by 6 bases and J by 5 bases, with 13 bases between them. Researchers ran the PCR with 60 Vbeta and 13 Jbeta primers. The table came from immunoSEQ multiplex PCR; TCRdb's copy has only in-frame clones and leaves some out. This table holds about 120,000 clones, 79% found once. Worth noting for this clone: The antigen remains undetermined.

This chain uses TRBV2 with TRBJ2-5, with D tentatively TRBD1 (6 bases). The TCR comes from a man aged 18 to 30 in good health and CMV-seronegative. The sample consisted of PBMCs. CDR3 bases: TGTGCCAGCAGGGGAAGGACAGTTGAGACCCAGTACTTC. Translating gives CASRGRTVETQYF.